Following are 27 T cell receptor beta chains from one sample sequenced in a study of shared clonotypes between healthy human individuals. Terminally differentiated effector memory CD45RA+ cells were excluded from the naive CD8 cells, which were CD45RO-negative and positively selected for CCR7. The data were produced by immunoSEQ multiplex PCR, yet TCRdb's version contains in-frame clones alone and is incomplete. The sample records roughly 2,000,000 clones, approximately 94% being singletons. Sequencing input: naive CD8+ T cells sorted from blood. The receptor set was obtained from a man younger than 30 in good health.

Concerning this clone itself: Within the sample, other DNA sequences also encode this same CDR3. This chain uses TRBV27 with TRBJ1-5; D is ambiguous. Trimming cost V 0 bases and J 3 bases, with 6 bases left between them. This CDR3 has 14 amino acids. Germline assignment: CDR1 MNHEY and CDR2 SMNVEV (reference sequence). The CDR3 loop reads CASSLSESNQPQHF. Written as DNA, the CDR3 is TGTGCCAGCAGTTTATCCGAGTCCAATCAGCCCCAGCATTTT.

The genes are TRBV4-1 and TRBJ2-7, with 12 bases aligning to TRBD2. The CDR3 consists of 21 residues. V trimming: 0 bases; J trimming: 0 bases; junction bases outside the gene matches: 15. Germline loops: CDR1 MGHRA, CDR2 YSYEKL. CDR3 in amino acids: CASSQDQLGAPLAGGSYEQYF. The CDR3 DNA is TGCGCCAGCAGCCAAGATCAATTGGGTGCCCCACTAGCGGGAGGCTCCTACGAGCAGTACTTC.

This rearrangement joins TRBV19 to TRBJ2-7, with 10 bases matching TRBD1. Germline CDR1 reads LNHDA; CDR2 reads SQIVND (reference sequence). With 5 bases clipped from V and 4 bases from J, the junction kept 8 bases outside the gene matches. CDR3 length: 15 amino acids. The CDR3 is CASSEGQGIRYEQYF. In DNA form, the CDR3 reads TGTGCCAGTAGTGAGGGACAGGGGATTCGGTACGAGCAGTACTTC.

The V call is TRBV13, the J call TRBJ2-3; TRBD2 matches at 8 bases. J was trimmed by 0 bases and V by 5 bases; bases with no gene match: 7. This CDR3 comprises 16 residues. CDR1 and CDR2 from the germline V gene are PRHDT and FYEKMQ (reference sequence). The CDR3 DNA sequence: TGTGCCAGCAGCCCTCGACTAGCGTTAAGCACAGATACGCAGTATTTT. Encoded protein: CASSPRLALSTDTQYF.

V and J are TRBV28 and TRBJ2-1, with a weak D call TRBD2 (5 bases). Trimming stripped 10 bases from V and 8 bases from J, with 18 bases between. The CDR3 spans 13 residues. The germline V gene encodes CDR1 MDHEN and CDR2 SYDVKM. This CDR3 reads CATTLRGVYEQFF. The CDR3 DNA follows: TGTGCCACCACCCTCCGGGGTGTCTATGAGCAGTTCTTC.

This clone was seen only once. This rearrangement joins TRBV29-1 to TRBJ1-2, with 10 bases that match TRBD1. V trimming: 7 bases; J trimming: 0 bases; junction bases outside the gene matches: 5. This CDR3 contains 14 residues. Germline CDR1 SQVTM, CDR2 ANQGSEA. As DNA, the CDR3 is TGCAGCGACGGGACAGGGGACGCTAACTATGGCTACACCTTC. Protein: CSDGTGDANYGYTF.

The rearrangement links TRBV27 to TRBJ1-5; D is perhaps TRBD1 (6 bases). The CDR3 contains 16 residues. The ends were cut back, 5 bases at V and 0 bases at J, with 14 bases in the middle. Germline-derived CDR1 and CDR2 are MNHEY and SMNVEV (reference sequence). The CDR3 DNA is TGTGCCAGCAGTCCCTCACAGGGACCTAGCAATCAGCCCCAGCATTTT. Residues: CASSPSQGPSNQPQHF.

The CDR3, as DNA: TGTGCCAGCAGCCAAGATCGACAAAGTGTATTATACAATGAGCAGTTCTTC. It is translated as CASSQDRQSVLYNEQFF. The chain employs TRBV14 and TRBJ2-1; no clear D. Trimming left V 0 bases short and J 4 bases short, with 16 bases between. This CDR3 contains 17 residues. Per germline, CDR1 SGHDN and CDR2 FVKESK.

The CDR3 is CASSLSIGWGQFF. For the CDR3, the DNA is TGTGCCAGCAGTTTATCGATAGGGTGGGGGCAGTTCTTC. V is TRBV27 and J is TRBJ2-1, with no clear D. Germline CDR1 reads MNHEY; CDR2 reads SMNVEV (reference sequence). V shed 0 bases and J shed 12 bases, with 12 bases lying between them. The CDR3 loop spans 13 amino acids.

This clone has only one observation. This CDR3 is also generated by other DNA sequences in the sample. V and J are TRBV13 and TRBJ2-3; D is undetermined. V gave up 5 bases and J gave up 0 bases, with 6 bases separating them. Looked up from germline, CDR1 is PRHDT and CDR2 is FYEKMQ (reference sequence). The CDR3 totals 13 residues. Here the CDR3 reads CASSPDSTDTQYF. As DNA, the CDR3 is TGTGCCAGCAGCCCTGACAGCACAGATACGCAGTATTTT. Using reference TRBV13 and TRBJ2-3 for the parts outside the CDR3, the full variable domain is AAGVIQSPRHLIKEKRETATLKCYPIPRHDTVYWYQQGPGQDPQFLISFYEKMQSDKGSIPDRFSAQQFSDYHSELNMSSLELGDSALYFCASSPDSTDTQYFGPGTRLTVL.

This clone was seen only once. The J gene is TRBJ1-5, the V gene TRBV12-5, with D perhaps TRBD1 (6 bases). The CDR3 extends over 14 amino acids. Trimming removed 8 bases from V and 6 bases from J, with 17 bases in between. In germline, CDR1 is LGHNT, CDR2 FRNRAP. CDR3 sequence reads: CASWDSGGSQPQHF. The CDR3 DNA sequence: TGTGCTAGTTGGGATTCGGGGGGCTCTCAGCCCCAGCATTTT.

This chain links TRBV28 with TRBJ2-3; D gene unclear. This CDR3 is 13 amino acids long. V was shortened by 7 bases and J by 2 bases, with 10 bases between the two germline ends. Germline loops: CDR1 MDHEN, CDR2 SYDVKM. CDR3 region: CASTLGFTDTQYF. In DNA, the CDR3 is TGTGCCAGCACCCTTGGCTTCACAGATACGCAGTATTTT.

In regard to this clone: This CDR3 is also generated by other DNA sequences in the sample. V is TRBV9 and J is TRBJ2-7; D gene unclear. The germline V gene has CDR1 SGDLS and CDR2 YYNGEE. V gave up 0 bases and J gave up 3 bases, with 4 bases separating them. The CDR3 spans 12 residues. For the CDR3, the DNA is TGTGCCAGCAGCGTAGACAACTACGAGCAGTACTTC. This sequence encodes CASSVDNYEQYF.

The chain links TRBV28 to TRBJ1-5; D perhaps matches TRBD1 (5 bases). The CDR3 runs 16 residues. Trimming shortened V by 3 bases and J by 0 bases, and 12 bases separated the two germline ends. Germline V lookup: CDR1 MDHEN, CDR2 SYDVKM. The CDR3 spells CASSLVAGYSNQPQHF. Written as DNA, the CDR3 is TGTGCCAGCAGTTTGGTCGCAGGGTATAGCAATCAGCCCCAGCATTTT.

The chain employs TRBV7-9 and TRBJ2-1, with 9 positions matching TRBD2. CDR1 is SEHNR, CDR2 FQNEAQ, per germline (reference sequence). The CDR3 loop spans 15 amino acids. J was trimmed by 7 bases and V by 3 bases; bases with no gene match: 7. Here the CDR3 reads CASSLASGDRNEQFF. CDR3 coding DNA: TGTGCCAGCAGCTTGGCTAGCGGGGACCGGAATGAGCAGTTCTTC.

This clone came up once. The rearrangement joins TRBV27 to TRBJ2-7; D is perhaps TRBD1 (5 bases). This CDR3 has 15 amino acids. CDR1 and CDR2 from the germline V gene are MNHEY and SMNVEV (reference sequence). V lost 6 bases to trimming and J lost 0 bases, with 15 bases between them. The DNA of the CDR3 is TGTGCCAGCAGGAGATCCAGGGTACCCTCCTACGAGCAGTACTTC. As protein: CASRRSRVPSYEQYF.

About this clone: One junction end disagrees with the germline gene, perhaps due to a read error. V gene TRBV7-9 combines with J gene TRBJ2-5, with D perhaps assigned TRBD1 or TRBD2 (7 bases each). Germline values: CDR1 SEHNR, CDR2 FQNEAQ (reference sequence). The CDR3 contains 12 residues. For the CDR3, the DNA is TGTGCCTGCAGGGGGGGGAAAGAGACCCAGTACTTC. It yields the protein CACRGGKETQYF.

As regards this clone: The sample holds other DNA sequences that translate to the same CDR3. J is TRBJ2-7 and V is TRBV5-6; D remains ambiguous. This CDR3 region has 12 residues. Trimming shortened V by 2 bases and J by 5 bases, and 8 bases separated the two germline ends. CDR1 is SGHDT, CDR2 YYEEEE, per germline. Written as DNA, the CDR3 is TGTGCCAGCAGCTTTGAAAGGGACGAGCAGTACTTC. Its protein is CASSFERDEQYF.

The chain joins TRBV7-9 to TRBJ1-4, with D perhaps matching TRBD1 (5 bases). Germline lookup yields CDR1 SEHNR and CDR2 FQNEAQ (reference sequence). V was cut by 0 bases and J by 4 bases, with 12 bases left in between. The CDR3 contains 16 residues. Here the CDR3 reads CASSLAQDRLNEKLFF. DNA of the CDR3: TGTGCCAGCAGCTTAGCGCAAGACAGACTTAATGAAAAACTGTTTTTT.

This chain links TRBV30 with TRBJ1-1; D gene unclear. The CDR3 is made up of 12 amino acids. CDR1 is GTSNPN and CDR2 is SVGIG in the germline V gene (reference sequence). The ends were cut back, 5 bases at V and 3 bases at J, with 10 bases in the middle. CDR3 coding DNA: TGTGCCTGGGGGTTGACGGACACTGAAGCTTTCTTT. This gives the protein CAWGLTDTEAFF.

V is TRBV7-9 and J is TRBJ1-2, with a possible D match to TRBD1 (6 bases). The V gene lost 0 bases and the J gene lost 3 bases, with 17 bases spanning the gap. Germline V gene sequence: CDR1 SEHNR, CDR2 FQNEAQ (reference sequence). This CDR3 is 17 amino acids long. The CDR3 here is CASSLAPMGAGYYGYTF. In DNA, the CDR3 is TGTGCCAGCAGCTTAGCCCCAATGGGGGCTGGTTACTATGGCTACACCTTC.

The rearrangement uses TRBV4-1 and TRBJ2-1; no definite D call. V dropped 0 bases and J dropped 7 bases, with 13 bases sitting between them. Per the germline V gene, CDR1 is MGHRA and CDR2 is YSYEKL. CDR3 size: 15 residues. The CDR3 nucleotides read TGCGCCAGCAGCCAAGATGTGAGGCTTACGAATGAGCAGTTCTTC. It translates to CASSQDVRLTNEQFF.

This clone was seen just once. The CDR3 DNA sequence: TGCGCCAGCAGCATTACTAGCGGGGGATTCAATGAGCAGTTCTTC. Translating gives CASSITSGGFNEQFF. The rearrangement joins TRBV5-1 to TRBJ2-1; 11 bases fit TRBD2. The CDR3 totals 15 residues. The ends lost 4 bases at V and 6 bases at J; junction bases unmatched: 6. Germline assignment: CDR1 SGHRS and CDR2 YFSETQ.

The rearrangement links TRBV10-1 to TRBJ2-2, with TRBD1 identical over 10 bases. J was trimmed by 6 bases and V by 4 bases; bases with no gene match: 8. The germline CDR1 and CDR2 sequences are WNHNN and SYGVQD (reference sequence). The CDR3 covers 16 residues. DNA for the CDR3: TGCGCCAGCAGTGGGACCGGGACAGGGGACGCCGGGGAGCTGTTTTTT. Its translation is CASSGTGTGDAGELFF.

The chain uses TRBV11-3 and TRBJ1-1; maybe TRBD1 (5 bases). V was clipped by 5 bases and J by 8 bases, with 15 bases between them. Germline V gene lookup returns CDR1 SGHNT and CDR2 YENEEA. This CDR3 region has 13 residues. This CDR3 is CASSPHGGVEAFF. The CDR3 DNA follows: TGTGCCAGCAGCCCTCACGGGGGGGTCGAAGCTTTCTTT.

This chain uses TRBV13 with TRBJ1-2; D might be TRBD1 (5 bases). Trimming shortened V by 0 bases and J by 3 bases, and 8 bases separated the two germline ends. Germline loops: CDR1 PRHDT, CDR2 FYEKMQ (reference sequence). The CDR3 has 14 amino acids. Here the CDR3 DNA reads TGTGCCAGCAGCTTAGGGGGGCTGGACTATGGCTACACCTTC. This codes for CASSLGGLDYGYTF.

V usage is TRBV6-1 and J usage is TRBJ2-7; D uncertain. Germline CDR1 and CDR2: MNHNS and SASEGT. The V end was cut by 2 bases, the J end by 0 bases, with 11 bases between. This CDR3 comprises 15 residues. CDR3 sequence reads: CASSERVTASYEQYF. In DNA, the CDR3 is TGTGCCAGCAGTGAAAGAGTAACAGCCTCCTACGAGCAGTACTTC.